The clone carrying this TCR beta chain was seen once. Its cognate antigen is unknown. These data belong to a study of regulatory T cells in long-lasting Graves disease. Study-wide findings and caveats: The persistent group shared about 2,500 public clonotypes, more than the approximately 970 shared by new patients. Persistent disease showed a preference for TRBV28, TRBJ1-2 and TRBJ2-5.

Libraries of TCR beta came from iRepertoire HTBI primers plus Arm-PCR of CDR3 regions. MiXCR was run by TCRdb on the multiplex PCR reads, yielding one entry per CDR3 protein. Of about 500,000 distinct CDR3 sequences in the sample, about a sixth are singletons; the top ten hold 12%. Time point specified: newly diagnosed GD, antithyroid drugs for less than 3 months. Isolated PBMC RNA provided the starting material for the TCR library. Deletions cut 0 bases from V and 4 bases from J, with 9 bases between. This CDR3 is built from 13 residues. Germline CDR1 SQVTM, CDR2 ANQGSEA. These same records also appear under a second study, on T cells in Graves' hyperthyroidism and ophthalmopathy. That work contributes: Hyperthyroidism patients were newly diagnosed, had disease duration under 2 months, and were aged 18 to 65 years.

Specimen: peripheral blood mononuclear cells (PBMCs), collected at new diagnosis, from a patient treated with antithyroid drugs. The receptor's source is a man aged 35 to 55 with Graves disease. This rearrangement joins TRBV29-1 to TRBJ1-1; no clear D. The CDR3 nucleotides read TGCAGCGTTGAAGATAAACCAGCCACTGAAGCTTTCTTT. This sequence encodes CSVEDKPATEAFF.